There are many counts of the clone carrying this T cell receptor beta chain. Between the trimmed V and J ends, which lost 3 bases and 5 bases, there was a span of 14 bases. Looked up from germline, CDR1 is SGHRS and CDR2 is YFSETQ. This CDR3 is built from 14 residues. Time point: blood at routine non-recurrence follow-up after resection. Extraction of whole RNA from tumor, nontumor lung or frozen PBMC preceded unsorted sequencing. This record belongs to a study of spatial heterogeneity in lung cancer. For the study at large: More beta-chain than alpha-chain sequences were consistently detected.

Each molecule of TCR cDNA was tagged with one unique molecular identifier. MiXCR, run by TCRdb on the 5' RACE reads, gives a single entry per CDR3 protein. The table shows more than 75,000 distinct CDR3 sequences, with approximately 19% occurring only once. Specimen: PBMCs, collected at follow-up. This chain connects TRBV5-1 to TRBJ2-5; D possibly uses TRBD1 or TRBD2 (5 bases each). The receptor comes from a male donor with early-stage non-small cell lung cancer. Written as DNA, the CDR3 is TGCGCCAGCAGCTCCGGGACCCAAATGGAGACCCAGTACTTC. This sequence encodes CASSSGTQMETQYF. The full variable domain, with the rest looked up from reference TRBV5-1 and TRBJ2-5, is KAGVTQTPRYLIKTRGQQVTLSCSPISGHRSVSWYQQTPGQGLQFLFEYFSETQRNKGNFPGRFSGRQFSNSRSEMNVSTLELGDSALYLCASSSGTQMETQYFGPGTRLLVL.